This TCR beta chain was retrieved from a study of early stage breast cancer tumors. Looking at the study overall: Each sample averaged approximately 10-fold read coverage.

Comments on this clone: As yet, its antigen is unknown.

CDR3 length: 14 amino acids. CDR1 is SGHRS, CDR2 YFSETQ, per germline. Trimming stripped 1 base from V and 0 bases from J, with 7 bases between. Overall study findings and caveats: Commonly generated sequences made up most enriched TCRB sequences shared between patients. Blood repertoires resembled normal breast more than tumor.

Profiled with immunoSEQ multiplex PCR; TCRdb holds only in-frame clones, not every one. The table includes about 28,000 clones, almost 75% detected once. Sequenced sample: blood. The clonotype comes from a person in their 40s with breast cancer. The chain uses TRBV5-1 and TRBJ1-1; D call uncertain. The DNA of the CDR3 is TGCGCCAGCAGCTTGAGACAACTGAACACTGAAGCTTTCTTT. Residues: CASSLRQLNTEAFF. The whole variable domain, remainder taken from reference TRBV5-1 and TRBJ1-1, is KAGVTQTPRYLIKTRGQQVTLSCSPISGHRSVSWYQQTPGQGLQFLFEYFSETQRNKGNFPGRFSGRQFSNSRSEMNVSTLELGDSALYLCASSLRQLNTEAFFGQGTRLTVV.